The next 6 T cell receptor beta chains were all read from a single sample in a study of prognosis after radiotherapy for stage I lung cancer (dated by TCRdb to the early 2020s). Sequenced on an Illumina HiSeq 3000. The TCR beta CDR3 region was amplified from genomic DNA by two rounds of multiplex PCR. In the first PCR round, primers specific to each TRBV and TRBJ gene were used, and the primer sequences were filed in Chinese patent CN105087789A. TCRdb trimmed the raw reads at Q25, called clones with MiXCR and kept productive beta chains. When rows share a CDR3 protein, they turn into one entry using the most common DNA and genes. The sample data list over 10,000 distinct CDR3 sequences, and 47% of these were observed just once. Roughly a quarter of the sample belongs to the ten largest clones. The sequenced sample was PBMCs, obtained before or after stereotactic body radiation therapy (not recorded which). These receptors all stem from a donor of 50 years or more with non-small cell lung cancer.

This chain connects TRBV11-2 to TRBJ1-5, with 8 bases aligning to TRBD1. With V trimmed by 3 bases and J by 5 bases, 0 bases remained unmatched. The germline CDR1 and CDR2 sequences are SGHAT and FQNNGV. The CDR3 is 13 amino acids. The CDR3 DNA sequence: TGTGCCAGCAGCTTGACAGGGGATCAGCCCCAGCATTTT. The encoded protein is CASSLTGDQPQHF.

A word on this clonotype: This likely stems from a read error, as it lies one base from a far larger clone. The chain has TRBV7-9 and TRBJ2-6; either TRBD1 or TRBD2 may supply D (5 bases each). CDR1 SEHNR and CDR2 FQNEAQ come from the germline V gene (reference sequence). The CDR3 loop spans 14 amino acids. The CDR3 here is CASSSGPPDYEHYF. The CDR3 nucleotides read TGTGCCAGCAGCTCGGGACCCCCTGACTACGAGCATTACTTC.

The rearrangement links TRBV20-1 to TRBJ1-5, with D maybe TRBD1 (6 bases). Germline CDR1 and CDR2: DFQATT and SNEGSKA (reference sequence). The CDR3 length is 15 residues. The V gene lost 0 bases and the J gene lost 4 bases, with 13 bases spanning the gap. In nucleotides, the CDR3 is TGCAGTGCTAGAGACAGGGGTATAGAAAATCAGCCCCAGCATTTT. Translation gives CSARDRGIENQPQHF.

Concerning this clonotype: With a far larger clone one base away, a read error is the likely cause. The V gene is TRBV27, the J gene TRBJ2-5; a weak D match, TRBD2 (7 bases). The CDR3 is made up of 17 amino acids. Germline loops: CDR1 MNHEY, CDR2 SMNVEV (reference sequence). The CDR3 protein is CATRDMSSGYSYNEHFF. In DNA, the CDR3 is TGTGCCACCAGGGACATGTCTAGCGGATACTCCTACAATGAGCATTTCTTC.

Worth noting for this clonotype: A far larger clone is off by one base, so a read error is likely. The chain couples TRBV6-1 to TRBJ1-2; TRBD1 aligns across 8 bases. V dropped 5 bases and J dropped 5; count of bases not matched to a gene: 4. CDR1 and CDR2 (germline): MNHNS, SASEGT. The length of the CDR3 is 13 residues. The CDR3 DNA reads TGTGCCAGCAGTCGGGACAGGTCATATGGCTACACCTTC. Translation gives CASSRDRSYGYTF.

Regarding this clonotype: This likely stems from a read error, as it lies one base from a far larger clone. This rearrangement joins TRBV7-9 to TRBJ1-3; D is possibly TRBD1 (6 bases). The CDR3 runs to 12 residues. Germline lookup yields CDR1 SEHNR and CDR2 FQNEAQ (reference sequence). In nucleotides, the CDR3 is TGCTGTCAGGGGCCCCCCGGAAACACCATATATTTT. Residues: CCQGPPGNTIYF.